The 13 T cell receptor beta chains below all came from one sample that was sequenced in a study of T and B cells in COVID-19 patients. BIOMED2 TRB-A/B primer pools were used in multiplex TRB PCR. TCRdb processed the multiplex PCR reads anew with MiXCR; each CDR3 protein has one entry. The repertoire includes 9,500 to 13,000 distinct CDR3 sequences, roughly 30% of them detected once, and 13% to 15% sits in the top ten. TRB was amplified from approximately 250-480 ng of blood genomic DNA. The source material was blood. These TCRs come from a human donor with active COVID-19.

This clonotype was observed a few times. The chain links TRBV20-1 to TRBJ1-6; 12 positions agree with TRBD1. The CDR3 runs 14 residues. Germline V gene data show CDR1 as DFQATT and CDR2 as SNEGSKA (reference sequence). The CDR3 DNA reads as TGCAGCCGGGACAGGGGGCTGAATAATTCACCCCTCCACTTT. Translation gives CSRDRGLNNSPLHF.

This chain links TRBV6-5 with TRBJ2-4, with 8 nucleotides matching TRBD1. There are 16 residues in the CDR3. Losses at the gene ends were 8 bases for V and 3 bases for J; bases not matched to a gene: 12. Germline CDR1 reads MNHEY; CDR2 reads SVGAGI. The CDR3 reads CASSPDRVGFKNIQYF. The DNA of the CDR3 is TGTGCCAGCTCTCCGGACAGGGTTGGATTCAAAAACATTCAGTACTTC.

V gene TRBV7-2 combines with J gene TRBJ2-7; 7 bases align to TRBD1. After removal of 5 bases from V and 2 bases from J, the junction contained 6 bases not matched to a gene. This CDR3 contains 14 residues. CDR1 and CDR2 (germline): SGHTA, FQGNSA. The CDR3 here is CASSPNRGPYEQYF. The CDR3, as DNA: TGTGCCAGCAGCCCGAACAGGGGTCCCTACGAGCAGTACTTC. Full variable domain (remainder filled in from reference TRBV7-2 and TRBJ2-7): GAGVSQSPSNKVTEKGKDVELRCDPISGHTALYWYRQSLGQGLEFLIYFQGNSAPDKSGLPSDRFSAERTGGSVSTLTIQRTQQEDSAVYLCASSPNRGPYEQYFGPGTRLTVT.

The chain uses TRBV13 and TRBJ2-5, with 11 bases matching TRBD2. With 2 bases clipped from V and 5 bases from J, the junction kept 7 bases outside the gene matches. This CDR3 has 16 amino acids. In germline, CDR1 is PRHDT, CDR2 FYEKMQ (reference sequence). CDR3 loop: CASSLRLAGGVETQYF. The CDR3 nucleotides read TGTGCCAGCAGCTTAAGGCTAGCGGGGGGCGTTGAGACCCAGTACTTC.

This clonotype was observed a few times. The V call is TRBV6-6, the J call TRBJ2-3; D may be TRBD2 (6 bases). The CDR3 has 14 residues. Per the germline V gene, CDR1 is MNHNY and CDR2 is SVGAGI (reference sequence). The ends were cut back, 4 bases at V and 5 bases at J, with 13 bases in the middle. The CDR3 protein is CASSLTAGGDTQYF. The CDR3 DNA is TGTGCCAGCAGTTTGACAGCGGGCGGAGATACGCAGTATTTT.

The chain links TRBV28 to TRBJ2-6, with 9 nucleotides matching TRBD1. J lost 4 bases, V lost 5 bases, and 6 bases had no gene match. Germline-derived CDR1 and CDR2 are MDHEN and SYDVKM. The CDR3 sequence is 16 residues long. The chain's CDR3 is CASSQQGAVGANVLTF. In DNA form, the CDR3 reads TGTGCCAGCAGTCAACAGGGGGCAGTGGGGGCCAACGTCCTGACTTTC. The full variable domain, rest sourced from reference TRBV28 and TRBJ2-6, is DVKVTQSSRYLVKRTGEKVFLECVQDMDHENMFWYRQDPGLGLRLIYFSYDVKMKEKGDIPEGYSVSREKKERFSLILESASTNQTSMYLCASSQQGAVGANVLTFGAGSRLTVL.

This clonotype rates as medium-sized. The J gene is TRBJ1-6, the V gene TRBV19; D ambiguous. CDR1 LNHDA and CDR2 SQIVND come from the germline V gene (reference sequence). The CDR3 runs 16 residues. Deletions cut 4 bases from V and 0 bases from J, with 10 bases between. The CDR3 DNA is TGTGCCAGTAGTAGAACCGGGAGCTCCTATAATTCACCCCTCCACTTT. The encoded protein is CASSRTGSSYNSPLHF.

As concerns this clonotype: A much larger clone lies a single base off, so this may be a read error. This rearrangement joins TRBV11-1 to TRBJ2-3; maybe TRBD2 (5 bases). Germline V gene lookup returns CDR1 SGHAT and CDR2 FQDESV (reference sequence). V lost 6 bases to trimming and J lost 1 base, with 23 bases between them. The CDR3 is 18 amino acids. This CDR3 reads CASRSTGSLVDRTDTQYF. CDR3 nucleotides: TGTGCCAGCAGATCCACGGGAAGTTTGGTCGATCGCACAGATACGCAGTATTTT.

The J gene is TRBJ1-1, the V gene TRBV5-6; tentatively, D is TRBD1 (5 bases). There are 14 residues in the CDR3. V was trimmed by 4 bases and J by 3 bases, leaving 13 bases between them. Germline loops: CDR1 SGHDT, CDR2 YYEEEE. CDR3: CASSRRTTHTEAFF. DNA of the CDR3: TGTGCCAGCAGCCGAAGGACAACACACACTGAAGCTTTCTTT.

This clonotype is termed medium-sized. This rearrangement joins TRBV5-5 to TRBJ2-1; 11 bases align to TRBD2. CDR1 is SGHKS, CDR2 YYEKEE, per germline (reference sequence). CDR3 length: 17 residues. The V and J ends lost 4 bases and 4 bases, in that order; junction bases with no gene match: 10. In nucleotides, the CDR3 is TGTGCCAGCAGCATCCGGACTAGCGGGTCAGTGTACAATGAGCAGTTCTTC. Amino acids: CASSIRTSGSVYNEQFF.

This clonotype was seen a handful of times. V gene TRBV20-1 combines with J gene TRBJ2-1, with a weak D call TRBD1 (5 bases). From germline, CDR1 is DFQATT and CDR2 SNEGSKA (reference sequence). The CDR3 has 12 residues. Trimming removed 6 bases at V and 7 bases at J, with 13 bases between. In DNA form, the CDR3 reads TGCAGTGCCACCCTCAGGGTTAATGAGCAGTTCTTC. It encodes CSATLRVNEQFF.

This clonotype occurred a few times. This sequence joins TRBV6-4 and TRBJ2-7; D is perhaps TRBD1 or TRBD2 (5 bases each). The CDR3 is 13 amino acids. The ends were cut back, 6 bases at V and 1 base at J, with 10 bases in the middle. The germline V gene encodes CDR1 MRHNA and CDR2 SNTAGT. This chain's CDR3 is CASSQGPSYEQYF. The CDR3 DNA sequence: TGTGCCAGCAGCCAGGGACCGTCCTACGAGCAGTACTTC.

The chain recombines TRBV6-5 with TRBJ2-1, with D maybe TRBD2 (5 bases). V was trimmed by 6 bases and J by 1 base, leaving 10 bases between them. This CDR3 is built from 14 residues. Looked up from germline, CDR1 is MNHEY and CDR2 is SVGAGI. The CDR3 DNA follows: TGTGCCAGCAGCCCGGGGAAGTCCTACAATGAGCAGTTCTTC. Protein: CASSPGKSYNEQFF.